The present TCR beta chain was sequenced within a study of T cell repertoires in cytomegalovirus infection. Study details: Shared public TCR beta signatures pointed to both CMV infection and a matching HLA type.

In TCRdb, the reads were re-called with MiXCR into one record per CDR3 protein. The repertoire holds more than 650,000 distinct CDR3 sequences, with 35% as singletons. Notes on this clonotype: A read error may be the cause here, since a much bigger clone is one base away.

The CDR3 runs to 12 residues. The germline V gene has CDR1 SGHAT and CDR2 FQNNGV. Trimming shortened V by 1 base and J by 7 bases, and 6 bases separated the two germline ends. The chain combines TRBV11-2 with TRBJ2-3; no firm D call. The sample taken for sequencing was PBMCs. The origin of this receptor is a human donor in good health (CMV status not recorded). Some clones in this sample may be carry-over from other donors' samples. CDR3 residues: CASSLVTYTQYF. Written as DNA, the CDR3 is TGTGCCAGCAGCTTAGTGACTTATACGCAGTATTTT.